Many counts were recorded for the clone carrying this T cell receptor (beta chain). Using its own MiXCR run on the 5' RACE reads, TCRdb lists one record per CDR3 protein. In the table there are approximately 20,000 distinct CDR3 sequences, 2.6% of which are singletons. The data are from a study of neurological immune-mediated disorders. Germline CDR1 reads MNHEY; CDR2 reads SVGAGI. This CDR3 is built from 17 residues. Deletions cut 2 bases from V and 1 base from J, with 17 bases between. The TCR comes from a woman between 18 and 29 years old with multiple sclerosis. This rearrangement joins TRBV6-5 to TRBJ1-1, with D unclear. Sample: PBMCs. The CDR3 DNA reads TGTGCCAGCAGTTACGATCCGTGGGCAGGAGGGAACACTGAAGCTTTCTTT. Protein: CASSYDPWAGGNTEAFF.